This is a list of T cell receptor beta chains from one sample in a study of T cell clones after liver transplantation. TCRdb keeps only in-frame clones here, not all; method: immunoSEQ multiplex PCR. The repertoire holds tens of thousands of clones, with about 82% as singletons. The sample in question was CD4+ T cells from blood, obtained just over 45 months after liver transplant. The receptors here all came from a human patient who received a liver transplant. T cells may partly derive from the graft donor. Both conserved end residues are part of each CDR3. A D gene is named only where the DNA matches it firmly. For some rows the clone size is stated as once, few or many, or as a class when expanded; others skip it.

J gene	clone size	D gene	V gene	CDR3 DNA	CDR3 protein
TRBJ2-1	NA	NA	TRBV2	TGTGCCAGCCTCCAGCGCTCCTACAATGAGCAGTTCTTC	CASLQRSYNEQFF
TRBJ2-2	NA	NA	TRBV9	TGTGCCAGTGAGCCTGTGCCCGCGAACACCGGGGAGCTGTTTTTT	CASEPVPANTGELFF
TRBJ1-1	NA	NA	TRBV9	TGTGCCAGCAGCGGACGAGGGTCCTACACTGAAGCTTTCTTT	CASSGRGSYTEAFF
TRBJ2-1	NA	NA	TRBV11-2	TGTGCCAGCAGCTTCCAACAGGGTCCATACAATGAGCAGTTCTTC	CASSFQQGPYNEQFF
TRBJ2-5	few	NA	TRBV11-2	TGTGCCAGCAGCTTAACGCGGGGACGGGTGGAGACCCAGTACTTC	CASSLTRGRVETQYF
TRBJ2-1	NA	TRBD1	TRBV5-6	TGTGCCACCTGGAGCCGGGACAGGTACTACAATGAGCAGTTCTTC	CATWSRDRYYNEQFF
TRBJ2-7	NA	TRBD1	TRBV7-2	TGTGCCAGCAGCCGCGACAGGGGGCCCTACGAGCAGTACTTC	CASSRDRGPYEQYF
TRBJ2-5	NA	TRBD2	TRBV11-2	TGTGCCAGCAGCCCCCGGCGAGCGGGAGGCGGCCAAGAGACCCAGTACTTC	CASSPRRAGGGQETQYF
TRBJ1-2	NA	TRBD1	TRBV6-6	TGTGCCAGCAGTTACGGGACAGGGGGCGACTATGGCTACACCTTC	CASSYGTGGDYGYTF
TRBJ1-2	NA	TRBD1	TRBV11-2	TGTGCCAGCAGCTTCCAGGGGGGCTATGGCTACACCTTC	CASSFQGGYGYTF
TRBJ2-6	NA	NA	TRBV6-1	TGTGCCAGTCCAAGCTCTGGGGCCAACGTCCTGACTTTC	CASPSSGANVLTF
TRBJ2-5	NA	NA	TRBV5-1	TGCGCCAGCAGCTTGGTGGCGACCCAAGAGACCCAGTACTTC	CASSLVATQETQYF